Presented here are 30 T cell receptor beta chains from one specimen sequenced in a study of blood T cell repertoires in COVID-19. Sequencing was performed with immunoSEQ multiplex PCR; in TCRdb, only in-frame clones are kept and a portion is missing. Of a few hundred thousand clones listed, roughly nine tenths were seen once; the top ten hold roughly 3.9%. The material sequenced was peripheral blood. These receptors all come from a man in his sixties who had recovered from COVID-19.

The V gene is TRBV19, the J gene TRBJ2-7, with D perhaps matching TRBD2 (7 bases). V lost 6 bases and J lost 2, with 11 bases in between. CDR1 LNHDA and CDR2 SQIVND come from the germline V gene (reference sequence). This CDR3 contains 13 residues. DNA of the CDR3: TGTGCCAGTAGACAGGGAGGGACCTACGAGCAGTACTTC. Residues: CASRQGGTYEQYF.

V and J are TRBV7-9 and TRBJ2-5; 9 nucleotides line up with TRBD1. There are 14 residues in the CDR3. The V gene's germline CDR1 is SEHNR and CDR2 FQNEAQ (reference sequence). The V and J ends lost 3 bases and 1 base, in that order; junction bases with no gene match: 0. In nucleotides, the CDR3 is TGTGCCAGCAGCTTGACAGGGGGCCAAGAGACCCAGTACTTC. As protein: CASSLTGGQETQYF.

The V call is TRBV5-5, the J call TRBJ1-3; D unclear. The V gene's germline CDR1 is SGHKS and CDR2 YYEKEE (reference sequence). The CDR3 contains 14 residues. V shed 2 bases and J shed 1 base, with 7 bases lying between them. The CDR3, as DNA: TGTGCCAGCAGCTTCGGAGGGTCTGGAAACACCATATATTTT. This translates into CASSFGGSGNTIYF.

V is TRBV15 and J is TRBJ1-1, with TRBD1 matching 7 bases. The CDR3 extends over 18 amino acids. Trimming cost V 0 bases and J 4 bases; bases outside gene matches: 14. Germline CDR1 is LNHNV and CDR2 is YYDKDF (reference sequence). The CDR3, as DNA: TGTGCCACCAGCAGAGATTGGCTCCAGGGGGATAAAGGCACTGAAGCTTTCTTT. Amino acids: CATSRDWLQGDKGTEAFF. The variable domain in full, with the rest retrieved from reference TRBV15 and TRBJ1-1, is DAMVIQNPRYQVTQFGKPVTLSCSQTLNHNVMYWYQQKSSQAPKLLFHYYDKDFNNEADTPDNFQSRRPNTSFCFLDIRSPGLGDTAMYLCATSRDWLQGDKGTEAFFGQGTRLTVV.

The chain employs TRBV7-9 and TRBJ1-1, with 7 bases fitting TRBD1. Germline CDR1 reads SEHNR; CDR2 reads FQNEAQ (reference sequence). This CDR3 has 15 amino acids. Trimming at V came to 5 bases and at J to 0 bases, leaving 6 bases not matched to a gene. DNA of the CDR3: TGTGCCAGCAGCCCCGGGGACAGTGTGAACACTGAAGCTTTCTTT. Translation: CASSPGDSVNTEAFF. The whole variable domain, remainder taken from reference TRBV7-9 and TRBJ1-1, is DTGVSQNPRHKITKRGQNVTFRCDPISEHNRLYWYRQTLGQGPEFLTYFQNEAQLEKSRLLSDRFSAERPKGSFSTLEIQRTEQGDSAMYLCASSPGDSVNTEAFFGQGTRLTVV.

This rearrangement joins TRBV12-3 or TRBV12-4 to TRBJ1-5; possible D gene TRBD1, 5 bases. The CDR3 loop spans 13 amino acids. V gave up 3 bases and J gave up 7 bases, with 10 bases separating them. The CDR3: CASSFGTGQPQHF. The CDR3 nucleotides read TGTGCCAGCAGTTTTGGAACAGGCCAGCCCCAGCATTTT.

This clone was observed once. The genes are TRBV27 and TRBJ2-2; D is unclear. V gave up 8 bases and J gave up 1 base, with 8 bases separating them. This CDR3 comprises 13 residues. The germline V gene has CDR1 MNHEY and CDR2 SMNVEV (reference sequence). The CDR3 DNA is TGTGCCAGCTCCCCATTGAACACCGGGGAGCTGTTTTTT. It codes for CASSPLNTGELFF.

The V and J genes are TRBV5-5 and TRBJ2-3, with 11 bases aligning to TRBD2. V shed 0 bases, J shed 6 bases, and the junction held 6 bases outside the gene matches. From germline, CDR1 is SGHKS and CDR2 YYEKEE (reference sequence). There are 16 residues in the CDR3. The CDR3 spells CASSLAASGGPDTQYF. CDR3 DNA sequence: TGTGCCAGCAGCTTGGCCGCTAGCGGGGGGCCCGATACGCAGTATTTT.

The J gene is TRBJ1-2, the V gene TRBV3-1 (or the pseudogene TRBV3-2), with 7 bases fitting TRBD1. Germline V gives CDR1 LGHDT, CDR2 YNNKEL (reference sequence). J gave up 3 bases and V 4 bases, and 5 bases lay outside the gene matches. This CDR3 is 14 amino acids long. CDR3 amino acids: CASSPHRGYYGYTF. CDR3 nucleotides: TGTGCCAGCAGCCCACACAGGGGCTACTATGGCTACACCTTC.

This chain connects TRBV29-1 to TRBJ1-2; TRBD1 matches at 7 bases. The ends lost 0 bases at V and 8 bases at J; junction bases unmatched: 6. Germline CDR1 and CDR2: SQVTM and ANQGSEA. The CDR3 runs to 13 residues. CDR3: CSVEETGVRGYTF. CDR3 sequence (DNA): TGCAGCGTTGAAGAAACAGGGGTTCGGGGCTACACCTTC.

V gene TRBV6-6 combines with J gene TRBJ2-2; D is undetermined. Trimming removed 7 bases at V and 6 bases at J, with 6 bases between. The germline gives CDR1 MNHNY, CDR2 SVGAGI (reference sequence). This CDR3 has 11 residues. The CDR3 DNA reads TGTGCCAGCAAACTACCCGGGGAGCTGTTTTTT. Translation gives CASKLPGELFF.

The CDR3 loop reads CASSPRQGAQPQHF. Here the CDR3 DNA reads TGTGCCAGCAGTCCCAGACAGGGCGCTCAGCCCCAGCATTTT. The chain uses TRBV27 and TRBJ1-5; 7 nucleotides align to TRBD1. Trimming at V came to 5 bases and at J to 6 bases, leaving 7 bases not matched to a gene. The CDR3 runs 14 residues. The V gene's germline CDR1 is MNHEY and CDR2 SMNVEV (reference sequence).

This rearrangement joins TRBV7-6 to TRBJ2-1, with 8 nucleotides matching TRBD2. After removal of 1 base from V and 8 bases from J, the junction contained 7 bases not matched to a gene. Germline CDR1 SGHVS, CDR2 FNYEAQ. The CDR3 runs 15 residues. This CDR3 reads CASSLGVAGTDEQFF. CDR3 coding DNA: TGTGCCAGCAGCTTAGGGGTAGCGGGGACGGATGAGCAGTTCTTC.

This clone was picked up a small number of times. This sequence joins TRBV19 and TRBJ1-6; tentative D call: TRBD1 (5 bases). There are 16 residues in the CDR3. Germline CDR1 LNHDA, CDR2 SQIVND (reference sequence). V gave up 3 bases and J gave up 4 bases, with 13 bases separating them. Here the CDR3 DNA reads TGTGCCAGTAGTATTGGACACCAAGTTTATAATTCACCCCTCCACTTT. Amino acids: CASSIGHQVYNSPLHF.

The chain carries TRBV9 and TRBJ1-2, with 8 nucleotides matching TRBD1. Germline loops: CDR1 SGDLS, CDR2 YYNGEE. With V trimmed by 4 bases and J by 8 bases, 7 bases remained unmatched. CDR3 length: 13 amino acids. As DNA, the CDR3 is TGTGCCAGCAGCCAGGGACAGGCGGGGGGCTACACCTTC. It translates to CASSQGQAGGYTF.

The V and J genes are TRBV27 and TRBJ2-2, with D possibly matching TRBD1 (6 bases). This CDR3 has 17 amino acids. Germline V gene sequence: CDR1 MNHEY, CDR2 SMNVEV (reference sequence). V lost 5 bases to trimming and J lost 1 base, with 17 bases between them. The DNA of the CDR3 is TGTGCCAGCAGTCTAAACCCTTACAGGGTGAACACCGGGGAGCTGTTTTTT. Protein: CASSLNPYRVNTGELFF.

The chain's CDR3 is CASRRDRGYQPQHF. CDR3 in DNA: TGTGCCAGCAGAAGGGACAGGGGGTATCAGCCCCAGCATTTT. The genes are TRBV6-5 and TRBJ1-5, with 11 bases aligning to TRBD1. The germline gives CDR1 MNHEY, CDR2 SVGAGI. Trimming took 6 bases from V and 5 from J; bases not matched to a gene: 3. This CDR3 spans 14 amino acids.

The chain links TRBV9 to TRBJ1-1; tentatively, D is TRBD1 (6 bases). V was pared by 0 bases and J by 2 bases, with 11 bases between. The length of the CDR3 is 15 residues. Germline lookup yields CDR1 SGDLS and CDR2 YYNGEE. As DNA, the CDR3 is TGTGCCAGCAGCGTAGGAAGCAGGGGTAACACTGAAGCTTTCTTT. As protein: CASSVGSRGNTEAFF.

This sequence joins TRBV29-1 and TRBJ1-2; TRBD1 agrees at 9 bases. The germline gives CDR1 SQVTM, CDR2 ANQGSEA. This CDR3 has 13 amino acids. J lost 2 bases, V lost 6 bases, and 4 bases had no gene match. CDR3 DNA sequence: TGCAGCGTCGGACAGGGGATAAACTATGGCTACACCTTC. This translates into CSVGQGINYGYTF.

This clone was observed a handful of times. The rearrangement links TRBV3-1 (or the pseudogene TRBV3-2) to TRBJ1-2; 9 bases agree with TRBD1. Per the germline V gene, CDR1 is LGHDT and CDR2 is YNNKEL (reference sequence). Trimming took 0 bases from V and 8 from J; bases not matched to a gene: 7. This CDR3 comprises 15 residues. The CDR3 loop reads CASSQDFRTGDGYTF. CDR3 DNA: TGTGCCAGCAGCCAAGATTTTAGGACAGGGGACGGCTACACCTTC.

This rearrangement joins TRBV7-8 to TRBJ1-1; D not certain. Trimming took 3 bases from V and 1 from J, leaving 6 bases between them. Germline V gene data show CDR1 as SGHVS and CDR2 as FQNEAQ. CDR3 length: 13 residues. CDR3 DNA: TGTGCCAGCAGCTTTACAGAGAACACTGAAGCTTTCTTT. The encoded protein is CASSFTENTEAFF.

The chain couples TRBV6-6 to TRBJ2-7, with a possible D match to TRBD1 (6 bases). The CDR3 length is 12 residues. Germline-derived CDR1 and CDR2 are MNHNY and SVGAGI (reference sequence). V gave up 6 bases and J gave up 6 bases, with 12 bases separating them. DNA for the CDR3: TGTGCCAGCAGCCTTGACAGGTCCGAGCAGTACTTC. Its translation is CASSLDRSEQYF.

J is TRBJ2-7 and V is TRBV5-6; TRBD1 agrees at 7 bases. Per germline, CDR1 SGHDT and CDR2 YYEEEE. Trimming removed 1 base from V and 6 bases from J; junction bases left unmatched: 7. The CDR3 covers 14 residues. CDR3 region: CASSLITGVGEQYF. CDR3 sequence (DNA): TGTGCCAGCAGCTTGATCACAGGGGTGGGCGAGCAGTACTTC.

The CDR3 sequence is CASSPGTGGRRELFF. CDR3 in DNA: TGTGCCAGCAGCCCGGGGACAGGGGGCAGGCGGGAGCTGTTTTTT. The V call is TRBV9, the J call TRBJ2-2; TRBD1 matches 12 bases. Trimming at V came to 4 bases and at J to 9 bases, leaving 7 bases not matched to a gene. Germline CDR1 and CDR2: SGDLS and YYNGEE. CDR3 length equals 15 residues.

V gene TRBV3-1 (or the pseudogene TRBV3-2) combines with J gene TRBJ2-3; TRBD2 agrees at 7 bases. CDR3 length: 16 residues. Germline V gene sequence: CDR1 LGHDT, CDR2 YNNKEL (reference sequence). The V gene end was trimmed by 1 base and the J gene end by 9 bases; junction bases not matched to a gene: 13. The chain's CDR3 is CASSQAQRGPQSTQYF. Here the CDR3 DNA reads TGTGCCAGCAGCCAAGCCCAGCGGGGCCCGCAGAGCACGCAGTATTTT.

This chain joins TRBV5-6 and TRBJ2-7; D gene ambiguous. From germline, CDR1 is SGHDT and CDR2 YYEEEE. V gave up 4 bases and J gave up 2 bases, with 7 bases separating them. CDR3 length: 12 residues. Here the CDR3 DNA reads TGTGCCAGCAGCGGAGACCCCTACGAGCAGTACTTC. Amino acid sequence: CASSGDPYEQYF.

J is TRBJ2-1 and V is TRBV19; 7 bases agree with TRBD1. Looked up from germline, CDR1 is LNHDA and CDR2 is SQIVND (reference sequence). The V gene end was trimmed by 6 bases and the J gene end by 2 bases; junction bases not matched to a gene: 4. The CDR3 is made up of 14 amino acids. CDR3 DNA sequence: TGTGCCAGTAGCCCGACAGGGACCTACAATGAGCAGTTCTTC. Its protein is CASSPTGTYNEQFF.

The chain carries TRBV5-8 and TRBJ1-5; possible D gene TRBD1, 5 bases. The germline V and J ends were trimmed by 4 bases and 6 bases, with 17 bases remaining between them. Germline CDR1 is SGHTS and CDR2 is YDEGEE. The CDR3 consists of 15 residues. For the CDR3, the DNA is TGTGCCAGCAGCGTGGACATCCCCGGAGGTCAGCCCCAGCATTTT. It is translated as CASSVDIPGGQPQHF. The whole variable domain, remainder taken from reference TRBV5-8 and TRBJ1-5, is EAGVTQSPTHLIKTRGQQATLRCSPISGHTSVYWYQQALGLGLQFLLWYDEGEERNRGNFPPRFSGRQFPNYSSELNVNALELEDSALYLCASSVDIPGGQPQHFGDGTRLSIL.

V is TRBV5-8 and J is TRBJ2-3; D is unclear. Germline CDR1 SGHTS, CDR2 YDEGEE. This CDR3 has 13 amino acids. V dropped 1 base and J dropped 4 bases, with 7 bases sitting between them. CDR3 in amino acids: CASSLLPSDTQYF. In nucleotides, the CDR3 is TGTGCCAGCAGCTTGCTCCCTTCAGATACGCAGTATTTT.

This rearrangement joins TRBV3-1 (or the pseudogene TRBV3-2) to TRBJ2-7; 8 bases align to TRBD2. Germline trimming cut 6 bases from V and 3 bases from J; bases unmatched to any gene: 10. From germline, CDR1 is LGHDT and CDR2 YNNKEL (reference sequence). This CDR3 comprises 15 residues. The CDR3 here is CASRQSGGQSYEQYF. Here the CDR3 DNA reads TGTGCCAGCAGGCAAAGCGGGGGCCAGAGCTACGAGCAGTACTTC.